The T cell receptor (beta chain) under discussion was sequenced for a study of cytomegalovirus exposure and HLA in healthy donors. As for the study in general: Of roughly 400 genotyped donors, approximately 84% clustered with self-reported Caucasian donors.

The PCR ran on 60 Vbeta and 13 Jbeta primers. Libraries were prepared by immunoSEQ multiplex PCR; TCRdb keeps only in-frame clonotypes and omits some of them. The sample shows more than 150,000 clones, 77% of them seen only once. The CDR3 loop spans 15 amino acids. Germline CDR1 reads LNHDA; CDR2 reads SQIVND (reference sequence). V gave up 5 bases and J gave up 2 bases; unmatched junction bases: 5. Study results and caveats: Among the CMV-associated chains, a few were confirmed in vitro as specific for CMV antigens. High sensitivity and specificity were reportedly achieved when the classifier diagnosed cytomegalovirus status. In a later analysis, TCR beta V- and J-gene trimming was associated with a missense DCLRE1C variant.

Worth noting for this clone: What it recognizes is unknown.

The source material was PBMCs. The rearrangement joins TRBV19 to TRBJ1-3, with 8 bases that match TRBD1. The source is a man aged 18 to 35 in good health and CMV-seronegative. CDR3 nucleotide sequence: TGTGCCAGTAGTTATTGGACAGGGACTGGAAACACCATATATTTT. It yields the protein CASSYWTGTGNTIYF. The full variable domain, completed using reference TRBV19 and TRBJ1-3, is DGGITQSPKYLFRKEGQNVTLSCEQNLNHDAMYWYRQDPGQGLRLIYYSQIVNDFQKGDIAEGYSVSREKKESFPLTVTSAQKNPTAFYLCASSYWTGTGNTIYFGEGSWLTVV.